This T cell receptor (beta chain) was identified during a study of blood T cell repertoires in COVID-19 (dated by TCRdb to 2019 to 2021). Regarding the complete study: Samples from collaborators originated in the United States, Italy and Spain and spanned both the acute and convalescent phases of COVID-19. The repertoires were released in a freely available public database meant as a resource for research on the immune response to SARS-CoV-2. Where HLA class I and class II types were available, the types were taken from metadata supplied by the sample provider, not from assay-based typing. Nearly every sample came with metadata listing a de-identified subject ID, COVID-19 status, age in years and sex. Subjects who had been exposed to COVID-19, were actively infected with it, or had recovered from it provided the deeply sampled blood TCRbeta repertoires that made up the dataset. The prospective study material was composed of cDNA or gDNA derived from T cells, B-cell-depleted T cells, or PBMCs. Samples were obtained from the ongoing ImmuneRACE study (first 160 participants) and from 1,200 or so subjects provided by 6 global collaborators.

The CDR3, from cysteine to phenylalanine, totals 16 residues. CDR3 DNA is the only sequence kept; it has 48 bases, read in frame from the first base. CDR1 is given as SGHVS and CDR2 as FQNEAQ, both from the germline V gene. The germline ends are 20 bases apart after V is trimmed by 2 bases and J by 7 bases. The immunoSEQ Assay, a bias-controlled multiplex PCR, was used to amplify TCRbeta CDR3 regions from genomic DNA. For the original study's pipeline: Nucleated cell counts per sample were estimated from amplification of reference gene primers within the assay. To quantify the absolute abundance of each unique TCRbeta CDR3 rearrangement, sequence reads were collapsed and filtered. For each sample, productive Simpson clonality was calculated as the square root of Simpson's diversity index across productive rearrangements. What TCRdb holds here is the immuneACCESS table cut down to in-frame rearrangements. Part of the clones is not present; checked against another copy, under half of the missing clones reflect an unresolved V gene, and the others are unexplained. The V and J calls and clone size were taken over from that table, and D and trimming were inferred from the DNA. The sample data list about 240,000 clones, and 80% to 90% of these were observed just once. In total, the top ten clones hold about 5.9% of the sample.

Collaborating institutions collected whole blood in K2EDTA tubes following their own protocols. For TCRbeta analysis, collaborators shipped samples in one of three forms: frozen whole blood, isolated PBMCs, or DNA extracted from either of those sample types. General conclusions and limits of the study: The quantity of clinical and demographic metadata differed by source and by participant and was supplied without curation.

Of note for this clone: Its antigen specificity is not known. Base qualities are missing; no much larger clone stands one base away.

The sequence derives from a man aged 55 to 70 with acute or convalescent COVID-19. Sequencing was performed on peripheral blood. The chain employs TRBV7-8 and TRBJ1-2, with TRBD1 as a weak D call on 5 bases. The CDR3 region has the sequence CASSLSRDPYSGGYTF. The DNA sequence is TGTGCCAGCAGCTTATCGCGGGACCCCTATAGTGGTGGCTACACCTTC.